The source of this T cell receptor (beta chain) is a study of CD8 T cells in Susac syndrome (dated by TCRdb to 2018 to 2020). Regarding the complete study: Among the sequenced Susac syndrome patients, six had clinically active disease and roughly 8 were in clinical remission. At blood withdrawal, Susac syndrome patients were therapy-naive, treated with corticosteroids (with IVIg additionally given to some), or treated with IVIg alone. Repertoire sequencing was used to test whether CD8+ T cell activation and differentiation in Susac syndrome was antigen driven. The full study reports these points: No clonal expansion was detected in the CD4+ T cell repertoire of Susac syndrome patients. The number of individuals in the TCR sequencing and HLA analysis was recognized as being relatively small.

On this clonotype: Its antigen is still unknown. Base qualities are not recorded, but no much larger clone differs from it by a single base.

RNA was extracted with the RNeasy kit and about 0.5 to 1 ug was reverse transcribed using random hexamers. TCR beta CDR3 regions were amplified with the immunoSEQ multiplex PCR assay covering 54 Vbeta and 13 Jbeta segments. To correct PCR amplification bias, a synthetic template baseline was used for both primer optimization and computational correction. Regarding the original processing steps: Only productive sequences were kept, with reads annotated to V, D and J genes according to IMGT and analyzed in immunoSEQ Analyzer. Clonality was computed as one minus Shannon entropy normalized by log2 of the number of productive unique sequences. For each patient and control, public and private clones were evaluated within the 100 most prevalent clones. Susac-specific clones were defined as absent from healthy and MS cohorts, 850 to 1,300 published viral clones and other ImmuneACCESS disease sequences. TCRdb reprocessed the public reads (quality trimming at Q25 with fastp, clone calling with MiXCR) and kept in-frame beta chains. Every distinct CDR3 protein forms one entry, paired with its most common genes and DNA. In this record, the V and J calls reflect TCRdb's handling and not the investigators' own analysis. This sample comprises about 240,000 distinct CDR3 sequences, 90% to 96% of them detected only once. The ten top clones hold roughly 0.1% of the sample.

The CDR3 starts with the cysteine, ends with the phenylalanine, and has 13 residues. The read is trimmed to its CDR3 DNA, 39 bases read in frame from base 1. CDR1 SQVTM and CDR2 ANQGSEA were looked up in the germline V gene. V loses 3 bases, J loses 1 base, and the germline ends lie 7 bases apart. Peripheral blood CD8+ and CD4+ T cells from healthy donors, Susac syndrome patients and multiple sclerosis patients were profiled using high-throughput TCR beta sequencing. Susac syndrome patients met recently defined diagnostic criteria for definite or probable disease. Bulk CD8+ and CD4+ T cells were purified magnetically by negative isolation, whereas CD8+ TEMRA cells were enriched by FACS. Blood was drawn into EDTA tubes, processed within 24 hours, and PBMCs were isolated by density gradient centrifugation. PBMCs intended for TCR sequencing were cryopreserved in liquid nitrogen and were subsequently thawed in a 37 degrees C water bath. A purity of at least 90% was achieved for sorted or isolated CD4+, CD8+ and CD8+ TEMRA cells.

The TCR was taken from a human donor with Susac syndrome. Source material: CD4+ T cells from PBMCs. The sequence links TRBV29-1 to TRBJ1-5; the D gene lacks a confident call. The CDR3 region: CSVEEGSNQPQHF. In nucleotide form, the sequence is TGCAGCGTTGAGGAGGGAAGCAATCAGCCCCAGCATTTT.